This is a list of T cell receptor beta chains from one sample in a study of T cell responses to AZD1222 COVID-19 vaccine. The repertoire was sequenced with immunoSEQ multiplex PCR; TCRdb's copy has only in-frame clones and lacks some. The sample records roughly 150,000 clones, more than 75% being singletons. The specimen was peripheral blood, collected 28 days after the second AZD1222 dose. These receptors all come from an adult who received the AZD1222 COVID-19 vaccine. Each CDR3 is given with its conserved first and last residue. A D gene is named only where the DNA matches it firmly. A clone size is listed for some rows: how often the clone was seen (once, few, many), or a class if it is expanded.

v_call	clone_size	j_call	cdr3_length	d_call	cdr3_aa	cdr3_nt
TRBV27	-	TRBJ2-5	14	-	CASSLWGPQETQYF	TGTGCCAGCAGTTTATGGGGACCCCAAGAGACCCAGTACTTC
TRBV7-3	-	TRBJ1-5	15	-	CASSLQGGGNQPQHF	TGTGCCAGCAGCTTACAGGGTGGAGGCAATCAGCCCCAGCATTTT
TRBV5-1	-	TRBJ1-1	16	TRBD1	CASSPGGQGLNTEAFF	TGCGCCAGCAGCCCCGGGGGACAGGGCTTGAACACTGAAGCTTTCTTT
TRBV11-2	-	TRBJ2-7	16	TRBD2	CASSLLPSGGTYEQYF	TGTGCCAGCAGCTTATTGCCTAGCGGGGGAACCTACGAGCAGTACTTC
TRBV4-1	-	TRBJ2-3	16	TRBD1	CASSQAPGQGTDTQYF	TGCGCCAGCAGCCAGGCCCCGGGACAGGGCACAGATACGCAGTATTTT
TRBV5-1	-	TRBJ2-4	14	-	CASSLGDGRSNQYF	TGCGCCAGCAGCTTGGGGGACGGCAGGTCTAATCAGTACTTC
TRBV27	-	TRBJ1-1	12	-	CASRTRNTEAFF	TGTGCCAGCCGGACAAGAAACACTGAAGCTTTCTTT
TRBV18	-	TRBJ2-7	14	-	CASSTGLSLYEQYF	TGTGCCAGCTCGACCGGCCTTTCCCTCTACGAGCAGTACTTC
TRBV5-1	-	TRBJ1-1	15	TRBD1	CASSPGQGANTEAFF	TGCGCCAGCAGCCCAGGACAGGGGGCTAACACTGAAGCTTTCTTT
TRBV29-1	-	TRBJ1-2	13	TRBD1	CSVATGANYGYTF	TGCAGCGTTGCGACAGGGGCAAACTATGGCTACACCTTC
TRBV10-3	-	TRBJ2-5	15	-	CAISGATVLQETQYF	TGTGCCATCAGTGGGGCGACAGTATTGCAAGAGACCCAGTACTTC
TRBV5-5	-	TRBJ2-3	14	-	CASTLGGYTDTQYF	TGTGCCAGCACCCTGGGGGGATACACAGATACGCAGTATTTT
TRBV27	-	TRBJ2-5	16	TRBD2	CASSLRLAAGQETQYF	TGTGCCAGCAGTCTTCGACTAGCGGCGGGACAAGAGACCCAGTACTTC
TRBV19	-	TRBJ2-1	13	TRBD1	CASSTTGYNEQFF	TGTGCCAGTAGTACGACAGGGTATAATGAGCAGTTCTTC
TRBV29-1	-	TRBJ2-2	14	TRBD1	CSVPGTGVSGELFF	TGCAGCGTCCCCGGGACAGGGGTCTCCGGGGAGCTGTTTTTT
TRBV25-1	-	TRBJ1-2	18	TRBD1	CASSGVPGQGARPYGYTF	TGTGCCAGCAGTGGCGTGCCGGGACAGGGGGCCCGACCATATGGCTACACCTTC
TRBV9	-	TRBJ1-2	15	-	CASSPQGYLSYGYTF	TGTGCCAGCAGCCCTCAGGGGTACCTTAGCTATGGCTACACCTTC
TRBV9	-	TRBJ2-3	17	-	CASSVRPIGGSTDTQYF	TGTGCCAGCAGCGTACGACCGATAGGCGGGAGCACAGATACGCAGTATTTT
TRBV9	once	TRBJ2-1	15	-	CASTKPAGSYNEQFF	TGTGCCAGCACCAAACCGGCGGGTTCCTACAATGAGCAGTTCTTC
TRBV3-1/TRBV3-2	-	TRBJ2-7	15	TRBD2	CASSLAGGSSYEQYF	TGTGCCAGCAGCCTAGCGGGGGGGTCCTCCTACGAGCAGTACTTC
TRBV29-1	-	TRBJ1-3	14	-	CSVEDAGPGNTIYF	TGCAGCGTTGAAGATGCGGGGCCTGGAAACACCATATATTTT
TRBV11-2	once	TRBJ2-2	16	-	CASSLRLQTNTGELFF	TGTGCCAGCAGCTTACGGTTGCAGACCAACACCGGGGAGCTGTTTTTT
TRBV2	-	TRBJ1-1	11	-	CVGQESTEAFF	TGTGTCGGTCAGGAGAGCACTGAAGCTTTCTTT
TRBV6-5	-	TRBJ2-2	14	-	CASSAGVSTGELFF	TGTGCCAGCAGCGCAGGGGTTTCCACCGGGGAGCTGTTTTTT
TRBV19	-	TRBJ1-2	12	TRBD1	CASSFTGGGYTF	TGTGCCAGTAGTTTTACAGGGGGAGGCTACACCTTC
TRBV18	-	TRBJ2-5	13	-	CASSPGTLETQYF	TGTGCCAGCTCACCAGGGACGTTGGAGACCCAGTACTTC
TRBV5-6	-	TRBJ2-5	13	-	CASSSLRAETQYF	TGTGCCAGCAGCTCATTGCGGGCGGAGACCCAGTACTTC
TRBV12-3/TRBV12-4	-	TRBJ2-3	13	-	CASSLKGLDTQYF	TGTGCCAGCAGTCTAAAGGGTTTGGATACGCAGTATTTT
TRBV15	-	TRBJ2-2	14	TRBD1	CATSRAQGAGELFF	TGTGCCACCAGCAGAGCTCAGGGGGCCGGGGAGCTGTTTTTT
TRBV6-5	-	TRBJ2-5	13	TRBD1	CASRLTGAETQYF	TGTGCCAGCAGATTAACAGGGGCTGAGACCCAGTACTTC
TRBV5-4	once	TRBJ2-1	15	TRBD2	CASSLLSGGAGEQFF	TGTGCCAGCAGCTTACTTAGCGGGGGGGCGGGTGAGCAGTTCTTC
TRBV6-2/TRBV6-3	-	TRBJ1-2	14	-	CASSPFGARYGYTF	TGTGCCAGCAGCCCCTTTGGGGCAAGGTATGGCTACACCTTC
TRBV7-9	-	TRBJ1-2	14	TRBD1	CASSLAGQVYGYTF	TGTGCCAGCAGCTTAGCCGGACAGGTCTATGGCTACACCTTC
TRBV3-1/TRBV3-2	-	TRBJ2-2	12	-	CASSQMGGELFF	TGTGCCAGCAGCCAAATGGGCGGGGAGCTGTTTTTT
TRBV9	-	TRBJ2-5	14	TRBD2	CASSLGLVAETQYF	TGTGCCAGCAGCCTCGGACTAGTTGCAGAGACCCAGTACTTC
TRBV2	-	TRBJ2-7	13	TRBD2	CASINGGGYEQYF	TGTGCCAGCATTAATGGGGGAGGGTACGAGCAGTACTTC
TRBV20-1	-	TRBJ2-5	15	-	CSASGATDIGETQYF	TGCAGTGCTAGTGGTGCAACTGACATTGGGGAGACCCAGTACTTC
TRBV29-1	-	TRBJ2-1	14	TRBD2	CSVEALADYNEQFF	TGCAGCGTTGAGGCGCTAGCGGATTACAATGAGCAGTTCTTC
TRBV6-5	-	TRBJ1-3	14	-	CASSASFDGNTIYF	TGTGCCAGTTCCGCGAGTTTCGATGGAAACACCATATATTTT
TRBV10-3	-	TRBJ2-1	14	TRBD2	CAIYLGLAGHEQFF	TGTGCCATCTATTTGGGACTAGCGGGGCATGAGCAGTTCTTC
TRBV12-3/TRBV12-4	-	TRBJ2-5	13	-	CASSLTSPETQYF	TGTGCCAGCAGCCTTACTAGCCCAGAGACCCAGTACTTC
TRBV19	-	TRBJ1-2	14	TRBD1	CASSIDGQEFGYTF	TGTGCCAGTAGTATAGATGGACAGGAGTTTGGCTACACCTTC
TRBV7-9	many	TRBJ2-7	18	-	CASSLVPRGGIRAGEQYF	TGTGCCAGCAGCTTGGTTCCGCGCGGCGGGATTAGGGCCGGCGAGCAGTACTTC
TRBV7-2	-	TRBJ1-2	15	TRBD1	CASSQGTAANYGYTF	TGTGCCAGCAGCCAGGGGACAGCAGCTAACTATGGCTACACCTTC
TRBV12-3/TRBV12-4	-	TRBJ1-3	13	-	CASSPHRGNTIYF	TGTGCCAGCAGCCCCCACAGAGGAAACACCATATATTTT
TRBV5-1	-	TRBJ1-2	13	-	CASSTSPPGGYTF	TGCGCCAGCAGCACCAGTCCCCCTGGGGGCTACACCTTC
TRBV7-9	-	TRBJ2-5	13	-	CASSLVAAETQYF	TGTGCCAGCAGCTTAGTTGCTGCTGAGACCCAGTACTTC
TRBV3-1/TRBV3-2	-	TRBJ2-3	15	-	CASSQVTSISDTQYF	TGTGCCAGCAGCCAAGTAACGAGTATTTCAGATACGCAGTATTTT
TRBV14	-	TRBJ1-2	13	-	CASSLTYGQPSTF	TGTGCCAGCAGCCTTACCTACGGCCAGCCAAGCACCTTC